The 29 T cell receptor beta chains below all came from one sample that was sequenced in a study of OX40 agonist ivuxolimab in advanced cancers. Receptors were amplified or captured by the immunoSEQ multiplex PCR assay. Here the immuneACCESS table is served through TCRdb, limited to in-frame sequences with V and J called. Missing clones are a known gap in these copies; in checked studies unresolved V genes cover under half, and the rest lacks a known reason. A total of roughly 70,000 clones appear in this sample, approximately 90% of them only once. 0.67% of the sample rests with the top ten. The sample was CD4+ or CD8+ T cells sorted from blood, taken in a trial of the OX40 agonist ivuxolimab. These TCRs come from an adult with an advanced solid tumor such as melanoma, head and neck, liver or kidney cancer.

V usage is TRBV6-1 and J usage is TRBJ2-7; D is undetermined. The CDR3 totals 14 residues. V lost 6 bases, J lost 0 bases, and 12 bases lay in between. CDR1 is MNHNS, CDR2 SASEGT, per germline. CDR3 in amino acids: CASRPRSSSYEQYF. DNA of the CDR3: TGTGCCAGCAGGCCCAGGTCTAGCTCCTACGAGCAGTACTTC.

The gene calls are TRBV6-1 and TRBJ1-5; possibly TRBD1 for D (6 bases). This CDR3 has 15 residues. Trimming left V 5 bases short and J 4 bases short, with 15 bases between. In germline, CDR1 is MNHNS, CDR2 SASEGT. The CDR3 DNA reads as TGTGCCAGCAGTCAACACGGGGGCGGGAATCAGCCCCAGCATTTT. Translated: CASSQHGGGNQPQHF.

The chain couples TRBV19 to TRBJ2-7; D may be TRBD1 or TRBD2 (7 bases each). V lost 4 bases and J lost 6, with 10 bases in between. There are 12 residues in the CDR3. The germline CDR1 and CDR2 sequences are LNHDA and SQIVND (reference sequence). CDR3 sequence reads: CASSSRGGEQYF. The CDR3 DNA reads TGTGCCAGTAGTAGCAGGGGGGGCGAGCAGTACTTC.

V and J are TRBV4-1 and TRBJ2-7; 10 bases align to TRBD2. The CDR3 covers 18 residues. CDR1 is MGHRA and CDR2 is YSYEKL in the germline V gene. The ends lost 1 base at V and 1 base at J; junction bases unmatched: 10. The CDR3 loop reads CASSQAPASGSGSYEQYF. As DNA, the CDR3 is TGCGCCAGCAGCCAAGCCCCGGCTAGCGGGAGTGGGTCCTACGAGCAGTACTTC.

V usage is TRBV5-6 and J usage is TRBJ2-3; no clear D gene. The CDR3 is 17 residues long. In germline, CDR1 is SGHDT, CDR2 YYEEEE. V lost 4 bases and J 0 bases, leaving 18 bases between the germline ends. The CDR3 loop is CASSLKTTQASTDTQYF. DNA for the CDR3: TGTGCCAGCAGCCTGAAGACAACCCAGGCTAGCACAGATACGCAGTATTTT.

The V and J genes are TRBV27 and TRBJ2-7; unclear D gene. Trimming pared 0 bases from V and 2 bases from J, leaving 5 bases between. This CDR3 has 13 residues. Germline lookup yields CDR1 MNHEY and CDR2 SMNVEV (reference sequence). CDR3 DNA sequence: TGTGCCAGCAGTTTATCCAGCACCTACGAGCAGTACTTC. Translated: CASSLSSTYEQYF.

As DNA, the CDR3 is TGTGCCAGCAGCGTATTAGCGGCCGGGGAGCTGTTTTTT. Its translation is CASSVLAAGELFF. The chain employs TRBV9 and TRBJ2-2; D might be TRBD2 (6 bases). The germline V and J ends were trimmed by 1 base and 6 bases, with 7 bases remaining between them. CDR1 and CDR2 (germline): SGDLS, YYNGEE. CDR3 length: 13 amino acids.

The rearrangement links TRBV5-4 to TRBJ2-7, with a weak D call TRBD2 (6 bases). The germline V and J ends were trimmed by 4 bases and 4 bases, with 15 bases remaining between them. The CDR3 loop spans 14 amino acids. CDR1 SGHNT and CDR2 YYREEE come from the germline V gene (reference sequence). The CDR3 DNA sequence: TGTGCCAGCAGCAAGACCGGGACTCAATACGAGCAGTACTTC. Residues: CASSKTGTQYEQYF.

The chain couples TRBV15 to TRBJ1-1; D gene uncertain. Per the germline V gene, CDR1 is LNHNV and CDR2 is YYDKDF (reference sequence). Trimming removed 3 bases at V and 0 bases at J, with 11 bases between. This CDR3 comprises 15 residues. The CDR3 sequence: CATSSGRRMNTEAFF. The CDR3 coding sequence is TGTGCCACCAGCAGTGGAAGGCGGATGAACACTGAAGCTTTCTTT.

This rearrangement joins TRBV29-1 to TRBJ2-7, with 13 bases fitting TRBD2. This CDR3 spans 16 amino acids. CDR1 and CDR2 from the germline V gene are SQVTM and ANQGSEA. The junction had 7 bases not matched to a gene; V was cut back by 2 bases and J by 3 bases. This CDR3 is CSVESGLAGEIYEQYF. As DNA, the CDR3 is TGCAGCGTTGAATCTGGACTAGCGGGAGAAATCTACGAGCAGTACTTC.

This chain uses TRBV30 with TRBJ2-2; unclear D gene. Germline V gene sequence: CDR1 GTSNPN, CDR2 SVGIG (reference sequence). The CDR3 is made up of 14 amino acids. Between the trimmed V and J ends, which lost 0 bases and 7 bases, there was a span of 12 bases. CDR3 in amino acids: CAWSVGLAYGELFF. The CDR3 bases are TGTGCCTGGAGTGTGGGATTAGCTTACGGGGAGCTGTTTTTT.

This clone is judged medium-sized. Other DNA sequences in the same sample also yield this CDR3. This sequence joins TRBV5-4 and TRBJ2-5; D gene uncertain. The CDR3 consists of 14 residues. In germline, CDR1 is SGHNT, CDR2 YYREEE (reference sequence). Trimming cost V 0 bases and J 2 bases, with 8 bases left between them. Here the CDR3 reads CASSLAGTQETQYF. CDR3 bases: TGTGCCAGCAGCTTGGCGGGTACACAAGAGACCCAGTACTTC. The full variable domain, rest sourced from reference TRBV5-4 and TRBJ2-5, is ETGVTQSPTHLIKTRGQQVTLRCSSQSGHNTVSWYQQALGQGPQFIFQYYREEENGRGNFPPRFSGLQFPNYSSELNVNALELDDSALYLCASSLAGTQETQYFGPGTRLLVL.

The chain links TRBV7-2 to TRBJ1-5, with 7 bases aligning to TRBD1. Germline V gene lookup returns CDR1 SGHTA and CDR2 FQGNSA. The V segment lost 1 base and the J segment 6 bases; nucleotides outside the gene matches: 6. This CDR3 contains 15 residues. Here the CDR3 reads CASSLVAGGVQPQHF. For the CDR3, the DNA is TGTGCCAGCAGCTTAGTGGCAGGGGGGGTTCAGCCCCAGCATTTT.

The rearrangement joins TRBV5-1 to TRBJ1-5, with D maybe TRBD1 (6 bases). Trimming removed 4 bases from V and 1 base from J, with 15 bases in between. Germline CDR1 reads SGHRS; CDR2 reads YFSETQ. The CDR3 extends over 16 amino acids. CDR3 residues: CASSLLRTDSNQPQHF. The CDR3 DNA reads TGCGCCAGCAGCCTACTGAGGACAGACAGCAATCAGCCCCAGCATTTT.

This chain connects TRBV14 to TRBJ2-5; TRBD1 matches at 8 bases. The CDR3 totals 14 residues. V lost 1 base and J lost 5; bases outside the gene matches: 3. Looked up from germline, CDR1 is SGHDN and CDR2 is FVKESK. CDR3 protein: CASSQVDREETQYF. The CDR3 coding sequence is TGTGCCAGCAGCCAAGTGGACAGGGAGGAGACCCAGTACTTC.

This chain links TRBV7-9 with TRBJ2-3; the D gene is possibly TRBD2 (6 bases). CDR3 length: 15 amino acids. Trimming left V 5 bases short and J 5 bases short, with 17 bases between. From germline, CDR1 is SEHNR and CDR2 FQNEAQ (reference sequence). CDR3 sequence reads: CASSPPRRVGDTQYF. DNA for the CDR3: TGTGCCAGCAGCCCCCCTCGGAGGGTTGGAGATACGCAGTATTTT. Combining the CDR3 with reference TRBV7-9 and TRBJ2-3 gives the whole variable domain DTGVSQNPRHKITKRGQNVTFRCDPISEHNRLYWYRQTLGQGPEFLTYFQNEAQLEKSRLLSDRFSAERPKGSFSTLEIQRTEQGDSAMYLCASSPPRRVGDTQYFGPGTRLTVL.

This chain joins TRBV19 and TRBJ2-2; 8 nucleotides align to TRBD2. This CDR3 is built from 16 residues. J was trimmed by 2 bases and V by 4 bases; bases with no gene match: 6. Germline V CDR1 and CDR2: LNHDA, SQIVND (reference sequence). The CDR3 DNA reads TGTGCCAGTAGTAGGCTAAGCGGGAGCAACACCGGGGAGCTGTTTTTT. Protein sequence: CASSRLSGSNTGELFF.

This clone occurred once. The chain combines TRBV7-8 with TRBJ2-1; TRBD2 agrees at 10 bases. This CDR3 region has 17 residues. V lost 4 bases and J lost 4; bases outside the gene matches: 10. The germline CDR1 and CDR2 sequences are SGHVS and FQNEAQ. The CDR3 nucleotides are TGTGCCAGCAGCTCCCAGTCAATAGCGGGGGGTTACAATGAGCAGTTCTTC. Its protein product is CASSSQSIAGGYNEQFF.

The J gene is TRBJ2-7, the V gene TRBV18; 9 nucleotides line up with TRBD2. CDR3 length equals 16 residues. The J segment lost 0 bases and the V segment lost 3 bases, leaving 6 bases of the junction unmatched. Germline lookup yields CDR1 KGHSH and CDR2 LQKENI. This CDR3 reads CASSPEAGGSSYEQYF. The CDR3, as DNA: TGTGCCAGCTCACCGGAGGCGGGAGGGAGCTCCTACGAGCAGTACTTC.

The chain has TRBV6-1 and TRBJ2-6; perhaps TRBD1 as D (6 bases). V shed 3 bases and J shed 2 bases, with 8 bases lying between them. The germline V gene encodes CDR1 MNHNS and CDR2 SASEGT. The CDR3 totals 15 residues. In DNA, the CDR3 is TGTGCCAGCAGTGAGCAGGGGACTGGGGCCAACGTCCTGACTTTC. It codes for CASSEQGTGANVLTF.

The chain uses TRBV5-1 and TRBJ2-3, with D perhaps TRBD2 (5 bases). Trimming removed 5 bases from V and 3 bases from J, with 22 bases in between. The CDR3 runs 17 residues. The germline CDR1 and CDR2 sequences are SGHRS and YFSETQ. In nucleotides, the CDR3 is TGCGCCAGCAGACGGGGTGGGCGCGGAACAAAGACAGATACGCAGTATTTT. Amino acid sequence: CASRRGGRGTKTDTQYF.

This clone was picked up a small number of times. The chain uses TRBV7-9 and TRBJ1-1; 10 bases align to TRBD1. The CDR3 covers 15 residues. Germline V gene data show CDR1 as SEHNR and CDR2 as FQNEAQ (reference sequence). V lost 5 bases and J lost 6; bases outside the gene matches: 9. For the CDR3, the DNA is TGTGCCAGCAGCACGGGACAGGGGATGTCTCCTGAAGCTTTCTTT. Protein product: CASSTGQGMSPEAFF.

This chain links TRBV19 with TRBJ2-7; 12 nucleotides agree with TRBD2. This CDR3 has 15 residues. The germline V gene has CDR1 LNHDA and CDR2 SQIVND (reference sequence). With V trimmed by 5 bases and J by 4 bases, 6 bases remained unmatched. CDR3 DNA: TGTGCCAGTAGTCCGAGGACTAGCGGGGATTACGAGCAGTACTTC. Protein product: CASSPRTSGDYEQYF.

The J gene is TRBJ2-3, the V gene TRBV11-2; D ambiguous. Germline loops: CDR1 SGHAT, CDR2 FQNNGV. V shed 1 base and J shed 0 bases, with 11 bases lying between them. CDR3 length: 16 amino acids. DNA for the CDR3: TGTGCCAGCAGCTTAGCGCTGGGTACTAGCACAGATACGCAGTATTTT. Translated: CASSLALGTSTDTQYF.

This chain uses TRBV11-2 with TRBJ1-2; D is ambiguous. CDR1 and CDR2 (germline): SGHAT, FQNNGV. Deletions cut 4 bases from V and 2 bases from J, with 8 bases between. The length of the CDR3 is 13 residues. The CDR3 nucleotides are TGTGCCAGCAGCTGGGCGCAGAACTATGGCTACACCTTC. Its translation: CASSWAQNYGYTF.

This CDR3 is CAWSLFGELFF. DNA for the CDR3: TGTGCCTGGAGTCTGTTCGGGGAGCTGTTTTTT. J is TRBJ2-2 and V is TRBV30, with unresolved D. The ends were cut back, 2 bases at V and 7 bases at J, with 5 bases in the middle. Germline CDR1 is GTSNPN and CDR2 is SVGIG (reference sequence). This CDR3 is built from 11 residues. Full variable domain (outside the CDR3, taken from reference TRBV30 and TRBJ2-2): SQTIHQWPATLVQPVGSPLSLECTVEGTSNPNLYWYRQAAGRGLQLLFYSVGIGQISSEVPQNLSASRPQDRQFILSSKKLLLSDSGFYLCAWSLFGELFFGEGSRLTVL.

The chain is built from TRBV4-2 and TRBJ1-1, with 7 bases identical to TRBD1. CDR1 LGHNA and CDR2 YNFKEQ come from the germline V gene. The V segment lost 6 bases and the J segment 0 bases; nucleotides outside the gene matches: 7. CDR3 length equals 15 residues. The CDR3 sequence: CASRLQGLMNTEAFF. The CDR3 DNA follows: TGTGCCAGCAGACTACAGGGGTTGATGAACACTGAAGCTTTCTTT.

This chain uses TRBV28 with TRBJ1-2, with D hard to call. The CDR3 extends over 16 amino acids. Germline CDR1 reads MDHEN; CDR2 reads SYDVKM. Trimming removed 6 bases from V and 2 bases from J, with 19 bases in between. The CDR3 DNA follows: TGTGCCAGCAGCCCAAGGGTCAGCGATTGGAACTATGGCTACACCTTC. It codes for CASSPRVSDWNYGYTF.

Comment on this clone: The identical CDR3 is also encoded by other nucleotide sequences in the sample. J is TRBJ1-2 and V is TRBV28; tentatively, D is TRBD1 (6 bases). Germline assignment: CDR1 MDHEN and CDR2 SYDVKM. V was clipped by 1 base and J by 8 bases, with 14 bases between them. The CDR3 length is 14 residues. CDR3 nucleotide sequence: TGTGCCAGCAGTTTATACCTTACAGGGAACGGCTACACCTTC. Its protein is CASSLYLTGNGYTF.